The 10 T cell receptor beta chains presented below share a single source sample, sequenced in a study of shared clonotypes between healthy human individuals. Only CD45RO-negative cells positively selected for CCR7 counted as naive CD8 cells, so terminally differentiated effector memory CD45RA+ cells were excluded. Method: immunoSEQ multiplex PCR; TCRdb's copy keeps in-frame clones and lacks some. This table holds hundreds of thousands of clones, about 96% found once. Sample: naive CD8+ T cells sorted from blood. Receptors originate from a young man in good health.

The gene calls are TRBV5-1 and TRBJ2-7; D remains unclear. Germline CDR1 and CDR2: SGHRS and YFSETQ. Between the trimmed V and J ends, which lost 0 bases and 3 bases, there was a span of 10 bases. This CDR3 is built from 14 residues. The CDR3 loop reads CASSLESRFYEQYF. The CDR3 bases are TGCGCCAGCAGCTTGGAGTCTCGATTCTACGAGCAGTACTTC.

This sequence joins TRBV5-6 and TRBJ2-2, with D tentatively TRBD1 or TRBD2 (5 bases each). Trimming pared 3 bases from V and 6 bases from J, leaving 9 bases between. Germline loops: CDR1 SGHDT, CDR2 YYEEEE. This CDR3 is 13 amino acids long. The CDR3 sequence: CASSWGTPGELFF. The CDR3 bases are TGTGCCAGCAGCTGGGGGACCCCCGGGGAGCTGTTTTTT. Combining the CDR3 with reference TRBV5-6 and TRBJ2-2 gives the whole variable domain DAGVTQSPTHLIKTRGQQVTLRCSPKSGHDTVSWYQQALGQGPQFIFQYYEEEERQRGNFPDRFSGHQFPNYSSELNVNALLLGDSALYLCASSWGTPGELFFGEGSRLTVL.

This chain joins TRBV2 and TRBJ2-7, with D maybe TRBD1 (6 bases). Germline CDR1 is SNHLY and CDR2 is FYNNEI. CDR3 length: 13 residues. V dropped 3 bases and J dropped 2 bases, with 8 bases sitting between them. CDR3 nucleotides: TGTGCCAGCAGTGACAGGGGTCCCTACGAGCAGTACTTC. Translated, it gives CASSDRGPYEQYF.

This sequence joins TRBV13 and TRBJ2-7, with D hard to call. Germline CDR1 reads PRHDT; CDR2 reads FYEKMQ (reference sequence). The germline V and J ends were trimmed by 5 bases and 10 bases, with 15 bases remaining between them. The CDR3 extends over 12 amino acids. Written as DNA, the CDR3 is TGTGCCAGCAGCCCAGACCTGTCCCAACAGTACTTC. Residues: CASSPDLSQQYF.

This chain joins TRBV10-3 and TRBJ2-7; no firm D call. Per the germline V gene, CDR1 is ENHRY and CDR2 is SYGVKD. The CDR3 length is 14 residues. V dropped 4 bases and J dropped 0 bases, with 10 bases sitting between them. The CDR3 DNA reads TGTGCCATCAGTGGGACCGTGAGCTCCTACGAGCAGTACTTC. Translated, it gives CAISGTVSSYEQYF.

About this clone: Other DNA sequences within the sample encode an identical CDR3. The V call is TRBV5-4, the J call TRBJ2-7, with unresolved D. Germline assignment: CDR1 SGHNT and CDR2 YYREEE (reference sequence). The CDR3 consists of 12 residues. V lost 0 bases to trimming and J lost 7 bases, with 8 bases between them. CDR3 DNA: TGTGCCAGCAGCTTGGGGGCCAGGGAGCAGTACTTC. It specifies CASSLGAREQYF.

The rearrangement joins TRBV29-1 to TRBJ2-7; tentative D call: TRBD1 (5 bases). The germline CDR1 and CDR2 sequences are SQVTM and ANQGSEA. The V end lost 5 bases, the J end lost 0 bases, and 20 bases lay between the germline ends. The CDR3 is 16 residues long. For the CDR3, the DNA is TGCAGCGTTTTTGGGGTAGCAACAAGGGGCTCCTACGAGCAGTACTTC. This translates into CSVFGVATRGSYEQYF.

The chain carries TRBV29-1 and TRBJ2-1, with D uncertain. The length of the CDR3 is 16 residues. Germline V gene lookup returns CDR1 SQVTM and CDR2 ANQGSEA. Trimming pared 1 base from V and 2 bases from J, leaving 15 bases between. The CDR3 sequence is CSVEGGDTVAYNEQFF. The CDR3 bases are TGCAGCGTTGAAGGGGGTGACACGGTCGCCTACAATGAGCAGTTCTTC.

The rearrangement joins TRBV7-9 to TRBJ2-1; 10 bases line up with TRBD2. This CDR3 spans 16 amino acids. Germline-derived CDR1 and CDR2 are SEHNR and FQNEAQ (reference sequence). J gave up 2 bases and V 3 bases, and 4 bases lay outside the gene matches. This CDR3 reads CASSFITSGTYNEQFF. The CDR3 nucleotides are TGTGCCAGCAGCTTTATTACTAGCGGGACCTACAATGAGCAGTTCTTC.

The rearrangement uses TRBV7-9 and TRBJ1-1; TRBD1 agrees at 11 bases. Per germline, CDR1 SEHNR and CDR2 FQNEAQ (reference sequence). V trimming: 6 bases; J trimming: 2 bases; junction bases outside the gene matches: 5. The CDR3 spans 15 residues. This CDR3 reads CASSHGQGANTEAFF. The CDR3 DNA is TGTGCCAGCAGTCACGGACAGGGGGCCAACACTGAAGCTTTCTTT.